A selection of T cell receptor beta chains follows, all from one sample in a study of cytomegalovirus exposure and HLA in healthy donors. Assay used: immunoSEQ multiplex PCR; TCRdb lists only in-frame clones, some missing. This table holds around 130,000 clones, just under 80% found once. The sequenced material came from PBMCs. These receptors originate from a man aged 25-45 years in good health and CMV-seronegative. Each CDR3 is given with its conserved first and last residue. The order of the fields is CDR3 protein, CDR3 DNA, J gene, clone size, V gene, D gene. A D gene is named only where the DNA matches it firmly. Only part of the rows carry a size: once, few, many, or a class if the clone is expanded.

CASSSLAVAYNEQFF	TGTGCCAGCAGCTCGCTAGCGGTGGCCTACAATGAGCAGTTCTTC	TRBJ2-1	once	TRBV7-6	TRBD2
CATPLQGANTEAFF	TGTGCCACTCCCCTTCAGGGGGCGAACACTGAAGCTTTCTTT	TRBJ1-1	few	TRBV6-1	TRBD1
CASSIGQGIQYF	TGTGCCAGTAGTATAGGGCAGGGGATTCAGTACTTC	TRBJ2-4	-	TRBV19	-
CASSSTDRGTIYF	TGTGCCAGCAGCTCAACGGACAGGGGCACCATATATTTT	TRBJ1-3	-	TRBV7-2	TRBD1
CAISESGTGGSPLHF	TGTGCCATCAGTGAGTCCGGGACAGGCGGTTCACCCCTCCACTTT	TRBJ1-6	-	TRBV10-3	TRBD1
CASSEWDSTYEQYF	TGTGCCAGCAGTGAGTGGGACAGTACCTACGAGCAGTACTTC	TRBJ2-7	-	TRBV25-1	TRBD1
CASSLRTTSTNNEQFF	TGTGCCAGCAGCCTACGGACAACATCAACGAACAATGAGCAGTTCTTC	TRBJ2-1	-	TRBV4-2	-
CASSSQGLGDQPQHF	TGCGCCAGCAGCTCCCAGGGGCTAGGCGATCAGCCCCAGCATTTT	TRBJ1-5	-	TRBV5-1	-
CASSPLAGEAFF	TGTGCCAGCAGCCCCTTAGCGGGTGAAGCTTTCTTT	TRBJ1-1	-	TRBV4-2	-
CAWSELGLYGYTF	TGTGCCTGGAGTGAATTGGGGCTTTATGGCTACACCTTC	TRBJ1-2	-	TRBV30	-
CATSQRRGSPLHF	TGTGCCACCAGCCAGAGAAGAGGGTCACCCCTCCACTTT	TRBJ1-6	-	TRBV15	-